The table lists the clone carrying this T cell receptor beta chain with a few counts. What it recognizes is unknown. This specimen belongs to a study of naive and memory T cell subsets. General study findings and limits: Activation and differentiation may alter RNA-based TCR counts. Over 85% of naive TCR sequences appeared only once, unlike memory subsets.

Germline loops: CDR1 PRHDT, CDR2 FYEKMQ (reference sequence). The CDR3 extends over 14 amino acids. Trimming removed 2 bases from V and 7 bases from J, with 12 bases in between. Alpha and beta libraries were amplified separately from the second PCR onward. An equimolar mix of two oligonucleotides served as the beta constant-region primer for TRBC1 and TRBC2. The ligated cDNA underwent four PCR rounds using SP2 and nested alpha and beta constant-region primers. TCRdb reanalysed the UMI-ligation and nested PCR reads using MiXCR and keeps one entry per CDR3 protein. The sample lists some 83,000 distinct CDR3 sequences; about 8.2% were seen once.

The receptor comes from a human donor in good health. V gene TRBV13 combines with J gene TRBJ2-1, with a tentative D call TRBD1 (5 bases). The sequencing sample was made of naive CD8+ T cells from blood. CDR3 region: CASSLRGGFNEQFF. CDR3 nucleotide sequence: TGTGCCAGCAGCTTAAGGGGCGGTTTTAATGAGCAGTTCTTC.